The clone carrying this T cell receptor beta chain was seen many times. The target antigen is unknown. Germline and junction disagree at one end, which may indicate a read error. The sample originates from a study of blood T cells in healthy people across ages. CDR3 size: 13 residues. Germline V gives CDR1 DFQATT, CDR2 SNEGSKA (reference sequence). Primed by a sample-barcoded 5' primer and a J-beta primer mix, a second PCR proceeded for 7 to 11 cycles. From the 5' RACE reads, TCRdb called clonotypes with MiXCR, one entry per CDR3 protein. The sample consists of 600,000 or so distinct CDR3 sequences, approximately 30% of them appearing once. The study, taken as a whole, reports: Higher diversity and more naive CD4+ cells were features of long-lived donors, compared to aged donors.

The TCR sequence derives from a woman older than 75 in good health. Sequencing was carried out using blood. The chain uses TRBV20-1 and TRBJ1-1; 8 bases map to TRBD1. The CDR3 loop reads CSARDRGNTEAFF. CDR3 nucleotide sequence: TGCAGTGCTCGAGACAGGGGGAACACTGAAGCTTTCTTT.